This TCR beta chain was captured by sequencing in a study of blood T cell repertoires in COVID-19. Study background: Samples representing acute and convalescent COVID-19 were sourced from the United States, Italy and Spain. PBMCs, B-cell-depleted T cells, or T cells provided the cDNA or gDNA that made up the material.

Original data processing: For nucleated cells, counts were estimated from reference gene primer amplification. Sequencing used immunoSEQ multiplex PCR; TCRdb keeps in-frame clones, though not all of them. The V and J calls and the clone size are those of that table, but D and trimming were determined from the DNA. The table shows about 270,000 clones, with roughly 86% occurring only once. The source of this sequence is a woman aged 60 to 75 who had recovered from COVID-19. Sequenced: peripheral blood.

Written as DNA, the CDR3 is TGTGCCAGCAGCTTAAGACAGGGGGTTGGCAATCAGCCCCAGCATTTT. As protein: CASSLRQGVGNQPQHF. V and J are TRBV7-3 and TRBJ1-5; 9 positions match TRBD1. Unmatched junction bases numbered 3, after V lost 1 base and J lost 2 bases. Germline loops: CDR1 SGHTA, CDR2 FQGTGA. The CDR3 consists of 16 residues.